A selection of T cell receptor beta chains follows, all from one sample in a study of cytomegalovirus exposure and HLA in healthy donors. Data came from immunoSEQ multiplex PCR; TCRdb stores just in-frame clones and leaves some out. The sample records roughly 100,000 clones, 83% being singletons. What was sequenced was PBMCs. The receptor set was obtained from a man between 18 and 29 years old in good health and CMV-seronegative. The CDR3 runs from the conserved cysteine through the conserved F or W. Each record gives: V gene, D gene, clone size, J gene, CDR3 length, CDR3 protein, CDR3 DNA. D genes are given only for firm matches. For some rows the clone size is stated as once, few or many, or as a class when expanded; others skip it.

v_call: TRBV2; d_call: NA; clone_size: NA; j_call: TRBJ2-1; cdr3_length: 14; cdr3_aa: CASSEGRGGHEQFF; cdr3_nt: TGTGCCAGCAGCGAAGGCAGGGGAGGGCATGAGCAGTTCTTC
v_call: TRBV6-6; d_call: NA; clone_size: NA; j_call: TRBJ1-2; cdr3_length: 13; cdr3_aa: CASSRGGTKGATF; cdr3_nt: TGTGCCAGCAGCAGGGGTGGGACAAAGGGAGCCACCTTC
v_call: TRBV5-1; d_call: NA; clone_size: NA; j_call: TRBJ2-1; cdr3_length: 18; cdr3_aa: CASSLDPPTGRVYNEQFF; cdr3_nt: TGCGCCAGCAGCTTGGATCCACCGACGGGCAGGGTATACAATGAGCAGTTCTTC
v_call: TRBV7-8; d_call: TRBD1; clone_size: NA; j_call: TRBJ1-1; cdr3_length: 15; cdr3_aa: CASSISRGQSTEAFF; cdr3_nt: TGTGCCAGCAGCATCTCCAGGGGGCAGAGCACTGAAGCTTTCTTT
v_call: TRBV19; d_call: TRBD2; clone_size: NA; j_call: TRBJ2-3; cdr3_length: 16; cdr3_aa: CASSTWGASGSDTQYF; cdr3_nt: TGTGCCAGTAGTACCTGGGGTGCTAGCGGGAGTGATACGCAGTATTTT
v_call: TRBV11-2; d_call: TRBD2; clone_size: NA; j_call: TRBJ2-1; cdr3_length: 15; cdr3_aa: CASRTSGSPLNEQFF; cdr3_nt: TGTGCCAGCAGGACTAGCGGGAGTCCCCTCAATGAGCAGTTCTTC
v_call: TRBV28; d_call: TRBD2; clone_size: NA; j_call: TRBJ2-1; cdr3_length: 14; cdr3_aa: CASSLAGGINEQFF; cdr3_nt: TGTGCCAGCAGCCTAGCGGGAGGGATCAATGAGCAGTTCTTC
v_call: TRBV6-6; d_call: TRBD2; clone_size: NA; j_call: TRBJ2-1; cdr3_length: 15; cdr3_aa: CASSSVGLAAPWGFF; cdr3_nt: TGTGCCAGCAGTTCCGTGGGACTAGCGGCCCCCTGGGGGTTCTTC
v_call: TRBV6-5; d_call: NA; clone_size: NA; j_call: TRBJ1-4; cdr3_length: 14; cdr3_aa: CASSGQPTNEKLFF; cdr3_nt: TGTGCCAGCAGTGGACAGCCAACTAATGAAAAACTGTTTTTT
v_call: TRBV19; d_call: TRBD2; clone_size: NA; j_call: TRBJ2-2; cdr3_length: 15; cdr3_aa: CASSRWGGSVGELFF; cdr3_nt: TGTGCCAGTAGTCGTTGGGGCGGGAGTGTCGGGGAGCTGTTTTTT
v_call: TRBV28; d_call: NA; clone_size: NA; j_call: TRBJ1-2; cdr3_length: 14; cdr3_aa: CASTQLIAQASYTF; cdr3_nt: TGTGCCAGCACCCAGTTAATAGCACAGGCTAGCTACACCTTC
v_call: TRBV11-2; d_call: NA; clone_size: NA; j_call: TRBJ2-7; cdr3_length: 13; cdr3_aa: CASTLVTPYEQYF; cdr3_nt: TGTGCCAGCACGTTAGTCACGCCGTACGAGCAGTACTTC
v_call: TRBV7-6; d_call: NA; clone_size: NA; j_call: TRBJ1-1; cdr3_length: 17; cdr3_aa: CASSFSAGKVVDTEAFF; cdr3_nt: TGTGCCAGCAGCTTCTCGGCAGGCAAGGTGGTGGACACTGAAGCTTTCTTT
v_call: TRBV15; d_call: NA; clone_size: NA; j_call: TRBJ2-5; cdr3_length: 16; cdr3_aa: CATSRDLGRGGETQYF; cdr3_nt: TGTGCCACCAGCAGAGATCTCGGTAGGGGTGGGGAGACCCAGTACTTC
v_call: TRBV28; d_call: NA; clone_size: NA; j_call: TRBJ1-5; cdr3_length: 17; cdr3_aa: CASSPNPRGRPNQPQHF; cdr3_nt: TGTGCCAGCAGTCCCAACCCTAGGGGAAGGCCCAATCAGCCCCAGCATTTT
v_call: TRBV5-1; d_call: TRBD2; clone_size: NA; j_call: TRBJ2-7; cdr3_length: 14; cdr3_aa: CASSWTSGAYEQYF; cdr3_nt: TGCGCCAGCAGCTGGACTAGCGGAGCCTACGAGCAGTACTTC
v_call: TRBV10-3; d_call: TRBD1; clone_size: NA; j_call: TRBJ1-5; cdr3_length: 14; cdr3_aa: CAISETGVNQPQHF; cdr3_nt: TGTGCCATCAGTGAGACAGGGGTTAATCAGCCCCAGCATTTT
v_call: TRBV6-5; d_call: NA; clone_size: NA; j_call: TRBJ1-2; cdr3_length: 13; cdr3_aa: CASSVQSNYGYTF; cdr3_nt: TGTGCCAGCAGCGTACAGAGTAACTATGGCTACACCTTC
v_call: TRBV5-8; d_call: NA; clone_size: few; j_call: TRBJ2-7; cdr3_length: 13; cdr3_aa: CASSFWTTYEQYF; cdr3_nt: TGTGCCAGCAGCTTTTGGACTACCTACGAGCAGTACTTC
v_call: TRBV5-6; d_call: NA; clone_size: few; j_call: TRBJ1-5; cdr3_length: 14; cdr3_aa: CASSLQLNNQPQHF; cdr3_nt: TGTGCCAGCAGCTTACAGTTAAACAATCAGCCCCAGCATTTT
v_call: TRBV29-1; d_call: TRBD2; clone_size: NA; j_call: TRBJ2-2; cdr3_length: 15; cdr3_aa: CSVPGLARNTGELFF; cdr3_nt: TGCAGCGTTCCGGGACTAGCGCGAAACACCGGGGAGCTGTTTTTT
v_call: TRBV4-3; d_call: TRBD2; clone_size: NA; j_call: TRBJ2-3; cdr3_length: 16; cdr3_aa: CASSQETSGSYDTQYF; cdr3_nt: TGCGCCAGCAGCCAAGAGACTAGCGGGAGTTACGATACGCAGTATTTT
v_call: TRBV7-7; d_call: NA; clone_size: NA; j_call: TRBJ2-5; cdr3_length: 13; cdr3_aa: CASSSRGQETQYF; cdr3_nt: TGTGCTAGCAGCTCCAGGGGACAAGAGACCCAGTACTTC
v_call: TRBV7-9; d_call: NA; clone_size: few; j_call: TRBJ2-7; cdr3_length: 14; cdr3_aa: CASTPPGHPYEQYF; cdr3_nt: TGTGCCAGCACCCCACCGGGACATCCCTACGAGCAGTACTTC
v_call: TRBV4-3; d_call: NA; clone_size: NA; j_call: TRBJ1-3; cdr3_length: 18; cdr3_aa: CASSQRAGSHDSGNTIYF; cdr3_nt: TGCGCCAGCAGCCAACGGGCGGGGTCCCATGACTCTGGAAACACCATATATTTT
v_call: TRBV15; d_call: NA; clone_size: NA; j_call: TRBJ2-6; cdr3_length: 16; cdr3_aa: CATSRDRRVGANVLTF; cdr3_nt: TGTGCCACCAGCAGAGATAGACGGGTAGGGGCCAACGTCCTGACTTTC
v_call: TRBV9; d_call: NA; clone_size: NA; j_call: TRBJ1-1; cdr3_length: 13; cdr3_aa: CASSVDYGTEAFF; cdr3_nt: TGTGCCAGCAGCGTAGACTACGGCACTGAAGCTTTCTTT